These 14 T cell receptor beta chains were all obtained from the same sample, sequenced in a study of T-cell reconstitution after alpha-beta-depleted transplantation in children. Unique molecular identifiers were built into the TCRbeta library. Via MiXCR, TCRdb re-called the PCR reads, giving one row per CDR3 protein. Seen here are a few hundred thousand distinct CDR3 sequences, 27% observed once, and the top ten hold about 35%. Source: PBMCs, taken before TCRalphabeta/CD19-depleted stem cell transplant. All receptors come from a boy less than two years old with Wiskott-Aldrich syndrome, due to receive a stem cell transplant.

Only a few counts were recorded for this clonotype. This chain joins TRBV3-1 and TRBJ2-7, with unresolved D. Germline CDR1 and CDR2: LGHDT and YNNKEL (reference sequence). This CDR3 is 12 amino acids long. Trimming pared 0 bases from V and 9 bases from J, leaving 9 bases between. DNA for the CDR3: TGTGCCAGCAGCCAAGATGCGCGGAGGCAGTACTTC. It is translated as CASSQDARRQYF.

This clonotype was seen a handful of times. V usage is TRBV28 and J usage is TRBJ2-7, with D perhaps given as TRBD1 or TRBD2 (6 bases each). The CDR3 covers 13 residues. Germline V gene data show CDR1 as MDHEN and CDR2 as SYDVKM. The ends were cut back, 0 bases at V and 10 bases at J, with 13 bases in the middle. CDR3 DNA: TGTGCCAGCAGTTTATGGGGGGGCCCTCGTCAGTACTTC. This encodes CASSLWGGPRQYF.

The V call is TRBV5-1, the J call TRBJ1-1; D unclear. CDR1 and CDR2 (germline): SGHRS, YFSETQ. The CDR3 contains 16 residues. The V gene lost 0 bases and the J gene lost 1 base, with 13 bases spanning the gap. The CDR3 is CASSLAEGLANTEAFF. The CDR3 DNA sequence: TGCGCCAGCAGCTTGGCTGAGGGCCTGGCGAACACTGAAGCTTTCTTT.

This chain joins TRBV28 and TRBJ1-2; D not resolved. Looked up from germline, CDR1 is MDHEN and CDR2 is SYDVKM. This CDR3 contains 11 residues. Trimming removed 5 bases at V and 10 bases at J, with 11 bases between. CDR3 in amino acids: CASSKRTLYTF. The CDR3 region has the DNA TGTGCCAGCAGTAAAAGAACCCTCTACACCTTC.

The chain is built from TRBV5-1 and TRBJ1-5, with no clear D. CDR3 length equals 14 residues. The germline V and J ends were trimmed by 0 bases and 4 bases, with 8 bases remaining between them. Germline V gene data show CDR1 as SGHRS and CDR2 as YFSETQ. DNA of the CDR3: TGCGCCAGCAGCTTGGCCCCTCAAAATCAGCCCCAGCATTTT. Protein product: CASSLAPQNQPQHF.

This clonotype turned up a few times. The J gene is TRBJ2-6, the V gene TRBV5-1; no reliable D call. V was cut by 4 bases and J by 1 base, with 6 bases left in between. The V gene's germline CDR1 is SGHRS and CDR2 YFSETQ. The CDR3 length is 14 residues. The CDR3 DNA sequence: TGCGCCAGCAGCCCAGAATCTGGGGCCAACGTCCTGACTTTC. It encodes CASSPESGANVLTF.

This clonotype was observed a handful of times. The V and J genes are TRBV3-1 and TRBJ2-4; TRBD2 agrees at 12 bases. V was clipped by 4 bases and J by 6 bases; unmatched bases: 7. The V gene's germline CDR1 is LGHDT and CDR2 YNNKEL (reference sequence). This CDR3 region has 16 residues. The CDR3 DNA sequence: TGTGCCAGCAGCCTCAGGACTAGCGGGATACTAAACATTCAGTACTTC. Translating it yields CASSLRTSGILNIQYF. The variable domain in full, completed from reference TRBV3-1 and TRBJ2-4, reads DTAVSQTPKYLVTQMGNDKSIKCEQNLGHDTMYWYKQDSKKFLKIMFSYNNKELIINETVPNRFSPKSPDKAHLNLHINSLELGDSAVYFCASSLRTSGILNIQYFGAGTRLSVL.

The CDR3 spells CASSGTGWQPQHF. CDR3 DNA: TGTGCCAGCAGTGGGACAGGGTGGCAGCCCCAGCATTTT. The chain is built from TRBV12-3 or TRBV12-4 and TRBJ1-5, with 9 bases identical to TRBD1. CDR3 size: 13 residues. V lost 5 bases to trimming and J lost 7 bases; unmatched junction nucleotides: 3.

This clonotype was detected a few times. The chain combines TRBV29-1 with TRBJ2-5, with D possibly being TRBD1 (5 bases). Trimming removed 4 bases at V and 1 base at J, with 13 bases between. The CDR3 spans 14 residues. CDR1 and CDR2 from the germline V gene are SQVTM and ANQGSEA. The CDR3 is CSVALDSLQETQYF. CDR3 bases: TGCAGCGTTGCCCTTGACAGCCTCCAAGAGACCCAGTACTTC.

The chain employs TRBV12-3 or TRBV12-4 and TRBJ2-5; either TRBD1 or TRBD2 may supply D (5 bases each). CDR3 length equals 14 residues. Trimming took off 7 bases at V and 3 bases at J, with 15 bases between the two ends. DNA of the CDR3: TGTGCCAGCACCCCGGTCGGGACGAAAGAGACCCAGTACTTC. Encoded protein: CASTPVGTKETQYF.

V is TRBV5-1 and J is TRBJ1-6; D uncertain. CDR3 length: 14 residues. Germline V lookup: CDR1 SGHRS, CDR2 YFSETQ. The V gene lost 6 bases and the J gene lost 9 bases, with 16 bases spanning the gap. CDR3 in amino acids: CASNKGWGSSPLHF. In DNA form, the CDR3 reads TGCGCCAGCAACAAAGGTTGGGGAAGTTCACCCCTCCACTTT.

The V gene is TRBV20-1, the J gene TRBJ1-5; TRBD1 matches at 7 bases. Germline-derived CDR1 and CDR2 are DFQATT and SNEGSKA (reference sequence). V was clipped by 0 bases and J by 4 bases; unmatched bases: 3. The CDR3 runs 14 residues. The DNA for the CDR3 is TGCAGTGCTAGAGAGTCAGGGGGAAATCAGCCCCAGCATTTT. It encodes CSARESGGNQPQHF.

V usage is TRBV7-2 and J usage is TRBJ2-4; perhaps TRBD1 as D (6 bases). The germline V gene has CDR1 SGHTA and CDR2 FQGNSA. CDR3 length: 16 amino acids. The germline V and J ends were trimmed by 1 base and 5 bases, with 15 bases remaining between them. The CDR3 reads CASSLEGGGVQNIQYF. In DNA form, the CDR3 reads TGTGCCAGCAGCTTAGAAGGGGGTGGCGTCCAAAACATTCAGTACTTC.

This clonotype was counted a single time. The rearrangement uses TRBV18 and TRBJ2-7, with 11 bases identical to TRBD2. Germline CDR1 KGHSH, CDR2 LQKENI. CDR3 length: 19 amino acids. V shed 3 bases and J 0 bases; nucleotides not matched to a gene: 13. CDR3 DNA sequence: TGTGCCAGCTCACCTTCTGTGGATAGCGGGAGGGCCCGCTCCTACGAGCAGTACTTC. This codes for CASSPSVDSGRARSYEQYF.